This T cell receptor beta chain was sequenced in a study of blood T cell repertoires in COVID-19. Looking at the study overall: COVID-19 samples collected from the United States, Italy and Spain covered acute and convalescent phases. T cells, B-cell-depleted T cells, or PBMCs provided the cDNA or gDNA that served as material.

Per the study methods: How many nucleated cells were present was estimated from reference gene primer amplification. The protocol was immunoSEQ multiplex PCR, while the TCRdb copy is restricted to in-frame clones and leaves out a portion. The D gene and trimming were derived from the DNA, and the V and J assignments and clone size from that table. The sample includes about 130,000 clones, approximately 81% of them seen just once. The CDR3 has 16 amino acids. V lost 1 base and J lost 9, with 21 bases in between. Germline V gene sequence: CDR1 SEHNR, CDR2 FQNEAQ (reference sequence). This clone was seen a handful of times.

The TCR originated in a woman aged 55-70 years with active or convalescent COVID-19. Sequencing was done on a sample of peripheral blood. V is TRBV7-9 and J is TRBJ1-1, with D possibly TRBD1 on 6 matching bases. DNA for the CDR3: TGTGCCAGCAGCTTAGGGTGGGGGCCCGGACAGAATCAAGCTTTCTTT. It specifies CASSLGWGPGQNQAFF.